The 31 T cell receptor beta chains given below trace back to one sample, sequenced in a study of T cells in Graves' hyperthyroidism and ophthalmopathy. Amplified TCR beta CDR3 regions came from RNA transcripts. The study used the HTBI primer set for a first-round RT-PCR of the TCR CDR3. One entry per CDR3 protein, called by TCRdb with MiXCR from the multiplex PCR reads. The sample contains 650,000 to 800,000 distinct CDR3 sequences, 45% of which appear only once. The sequencing input was peripheral blood or thyroid tissue (not recorded which). These receptor sequences come from an adult man with Graves' disease, either hyperthyroidism or ophthalmopathy (not recorded which).

The chain has TRBV7-9 and TRBJ2-7; D is possibly TRBD1 or TRBD2 (5 bases each). The CDR3 is made up of 15 amino acids. V gave up 5 bases and J gave up 0 bases, with 14 bases separating them. From germline, CDR1 is SEHNR and CDR2 FQNEAQ (reference sequence). The CDR3 sequence is CASSPAAGSSYEQYF. The CDR3 DNA reads TGTGCCAGCAGCCCCGCGGCAGGGAGCTCCTACGAGCAGTACTTC.

This clonotype occurred many times. The chain recombines TRBV7-9 with TRBJ1-1; 9 positions agree with TRBD1. CDR1 SEHNR and CDR2 FQNEAQ come from the germline V gene (reference sequence). The V and J ends lost 5 bases and 8 bases, in that order; junction bases with no gene match: 6. The CDR3 is 13 residues long. The chain's CDR3 is CASSPGQGLEAFF. The DNA of the CDR3 is TGTGCCAGCAGCCCAGGACAGGGGTTAGAAGCTTTCTTT.

This clonotype was observed many times. This sequence joins TRBV10-3 and TRBJ1-6; D not resolved. CDR3 size: 14 residues. The V gene's germline CDR1 is ENHRY and CDR2 SYGVKD. V was pared by 2 bases and J by 9 bases, with 11 bases between. The CDR3 sequence: CAISEVRVGSPLHF. In nucleotides, the CDR3 is TGTGCCATCAGTGAGGTCCGGGTTGGTTCACCCCTCCACTTT.

There are a few counts of this clonotype. A read error is possible here, since a much larger clone lies one base away. This chain connects TRBV24-1 to TRBJ1-2; no clear D. CDR3 size: 12 residues. The V and J ends lost 5 bases and 7 bases respectively, with 10 bases between them. Looked up from germline, CDR1 is KGHDR and CDR2 is SFDVKD. The CDR3 reads CATSGPRSGYTF. In nucleotides, the CDR3 is TGTGCCACCAGTGGTCCGAGGAGTGGCTACACCTTC.

The rearrangement links TRBV7-9 to TRBJ1-4, with D maybe TRBD1 (6 bases). V dropped 5 bases and J dropped 3 bases, with 16 bases sitting between them. This CDR3 region has 16 residues. Germline V CDR1 and CDR2: SEHNR, FQNEAQ (reference sequence). The CDR3 nucleotides read TGTGCCAGCAGCCAGGTGGGGGCATTGCCTAATGAAAAACTGTTTTTT. It is translated as CASSQVGALPNEKLFF.

There are many counts of this clonotype. V usage is TRBV2 and J usage is TRBJ1-4; D is unresolved. Per the germline V gene, CDR1 is SNHLY and CDR2 is FYNNEI. Trimming removed 2 bases at V and 6 bases at J, with 10 bases between. The CDR3 loop spans 14 amino acids. The CDR3 sequence: CASSEREGYEKLFF. CDR3 sequence (DNA): TGTGCCAGCAGTGAACGGGAGGGATATGAAAAACTGTTTTTT.

The rearrangement uses TRBV5-1 and TRBJ1-3, with D uncertain. From germline, CDR1 is SGHRS and CDR2 YFSETQ. The length of the CDR3 is 15 residues. Trimming pared 1 base from V and 2 bases from J, leaving 10 bases between. The chain's CDR3 is CASSLRTATGNTIYF. DNA of the CDR3: TGCGCCAGCAGCTTGAGGACCGCTACTGGAAACACCATATATTTT.

There are many counts of this clonotype. The V and J genes are TRBV10-3 and TRBJ1-4; 7 nucleotides line up with TRBD1. Trimming took 4 bases from V and 7 from J; bases not matched to a gene: 9. The CDR3 sequence is 15 residues long. Germline CDR1 and CDR2: ENHRY and SYGVKD. The CDR3 region has the DNA TGTGCCATCAGTGCGGGGTCAGGGGGACGTGAAAAACTGTTTTTT. Its translation is CAISAGSGGREKLFF.

This clonotype was seen at least ten times. This sequence joins TRBV9 and TRBJ1-6, with D perhaps matching TRBD1 (5 bases). V lost 3 bases to trimming and J lost 8 bases, with 15 bases between them. Germline CDR1 is SGDLS and CDR2 is YYNGEE. This CDR3 contains 15 residues. Here the CDR3 reads CASSARDGSYSPLHF. The CDR3 nucleotides are TGTGCCAGCAGCGCGCGGGACGGGAGTTATTCACCCCTCCACTTT.

About this clonotype itself: Mismatch with germline at one junction end may stem from a read error. The rearrangement uses TRBV29-1 and TRBJ2-2; tentative D call: TRBD1 (7 bases). Germline V gene sequence: CDR1 SQVTM, CDR2 ANQGSEA. The CDR3 spans 16 residues. The CDR3 DNA reads as TGCAGCGTTGTAGTCAGGGGGGTATGGAACACTGGGGAGCTGCTTTTT. Residues: CSVVVRGVWNTGELLF.

This clonotype showed up just a few times. The gene calls are TRBV12-3 or TRBV12-4 and TRBJ2-5; TRBD1 matches 9 bases. This CDR3 is built from 16 residues. V was clipped by 5 bases and J by 1 base; unmatched bases: 8. In DNA form, the CDR3 reads TGTGCCAGCAGTCCGTACTCGACAGGGGGCCAAGAGACCCAGTACTTC. Protein sequence: CASSPYSTGGQETQYF.

The chain carries TRBV6-1 and TRBJ2-6; 7 nucleotides align to TRBD2. This CDR3 region has 18 residues. From germline, CDR1 is MNHNS and CDR2 SASEGT. V shed 8 bases, J shed 12 bases, and the junction held 25 bases outside the gene matches. As DNA, the CDR3 is TGTGCCAGCGGCCAGAATAGAAGAACGAACACCGGGGAGGGCGTCCTGACTTTC. It specifies CASGQNRRTNTGEGVLTF.

The chain links TRBV29-1 to TRBJ2-7, with D perhaps TRBD2 (6 bases). There are 14 residues in the CDR3. Trimming took off 4 bases at V and 2 bases at J, with 15 bases between the two ends. Per the germline V gene, CDR1 is SQVTM and CDR2 is ANQGSEA. The CDR3 region is CSVAGSGRAYEQYF. The CDR3, as DNA: TGCAGCGTTGCTGGTAGCGGCAGAGCCTACGAGCAGTACTTC.

Worth noting for this clonotype: A far larger clone is one nucleotide away, so this likely arose from a read error. The chain is built from TRBV7-3 and TRBJ1-6, with 8 bases lining up with TRBD1. The CDR3 covers 14 residues. The germline V gene encodes CDR1 SGHTA and CDR2 FQGTGA. This CDR3 is CASSMGQENSPLHF. CDR3 DNA sequence: TGCGCCAGCAGCATGGGACAGGAAAATTCACCCCTCCACTTT. The variable domain in full, with the rest retrieved from reference TRBV7-3 and TRBJ1-6, is GAGVSQTPSNKVTEKGKYVELRCDPISGHTALYWYRQSLGQGPEFLIYFQGTGAADDSGLPNDRFFAVRPEGSVSTLKIQRTERGDSAVYLCASSMGQENSPLHFGNGTRLTVT.

This clonotype was counted ten times or more. This chain joins TRBV7-9 and TRBJ1-6; 7 bases line up with TRBD1. There are 15 residues in the CDR3. Germline lookup yields CDR1 SEHNR and CDR2 FQNEAQ (reference sequence). The V gene end was trimmed by 6 bases and the J gene end by 6 bases; junction bases not matched to a gene: 8. This CDR3 reads CASRQTDRANSPLHF. The CDR3, as DNA: TGTGCCAGCAGACAAACCGACAGGGCTAATTCACCCCTCCACTTT. Full variable domain (outside the CDR3, taken from reference TRBV7-9 and TRBJ1-6): DTGVSQNPRHKITKRGQNVTFRCDPISEHNRLYWYRQTLGQGPEFLTYFQNEAQLEKSRLLSDRFSAERPKGSFSTLEIQRTEQGDSAMYLCASRQTDRANSPLHFGNGTRLTVT.

This clonotype occurred many times. DNA for the CDR3: TGCGCCAGCAGCTTGGAGGCAGGGCGTGAAAAACTGTTTTTT. This codes for CASSLEAGREKLFF. The chain links TRBV5-1 to TRBJ1-4; the D gene is possibly TRBD1 (5 bases). Germline CDR1 reads SGHRS; CDR2 reads YFSETQ. Trimming removed 0 bases from V and 7 bases from J, with 10 bases in between. The length of the CDR3 is 14 residues.

The chain joins TRBV15 to TRBJ2-2, with TRBD1 matching over 10 bases. The CDR3 totals 19 residues. V lost 1 base and J lost 4; bases outside the gene matches: 12. Germline loops: CDR1 LNHNV, CDR2 YYDKDF (reference sequence). This CDR3 reads CATSRAIKDRGSSTGELFF. Written as DNA, the CDR3 is TGTGCCACCAGCAGAGCAATAAAGGACAGGGGGTCGAGCACCGGGGAGCTGTTTTTT.

Many counts were recorded for this clonotype. This rearrangement joins TRBV19 to TRBJ1-6; a possible D gene is TRBD1 (6 bases). The CDR3 runs 13 residues. With 5 bases removed from V and 9 bases from J, the gap between germline ends came to 11 bases. In germline, CDR1 is LNHDA, CDR2 SQIVND (reference sequence). The CDR3 DNA sequence: TGTGCCAGTAGTCGCAGGGGTCGTTCACCCCTCCACTTT. Encoded protein: CASSRRGRSPLHF. The whole variable domain, remainder taken from reference TRBV19 and TRBJ1-6, is DGGITQSPKYLFRKEGQNVTLSCEQNLNHDAMYWYRQDPGQGLRLIYYSQIVNDFQKGDIAEGYSVSREKKESFPLTVTSAQKNPTAFYLCASSRRGRSPLHFGNGTRLTVT.

This clonotype was counted between two and nine times. The V and J genes are TRBV19 and TRBJ1-5; D uncertain. V lost 0 bases to trimming and J lost 7 bases, with 16 bases between them. Per germline, CDR1 LNHDA and CDR2 SQIVND (reference sequence). The CDR3 is 16 amino acids. The DNA for the CDR3 is TGTGCCAGTAGTATAGATCGGGGAACCCTCATGCAGCCCCAGCATTTT. Translated, it gives CASSIDRGTLMQPQHF.

This clonotype was seen just once. This may come from a read error, since a much larger clone is one base off. The V and J genes are TRBV24-1 and TRBJ2-7, with D tentatively TRBD1 (5 bases). The V gene's germline CDR1 is KGHDR and CDR2 SFDVKD. The CDR3 contains 14 residues. CDR3 nucleotides: TGTGCCGCCAGTGACCCAACAGGAAACTACGAGCAGTACTTC. Translated: CAASDPTGNYEQYF.

This clonotype has at least ten counts. The V gene is TRBV2, the J gene TRBJ2-7; D gene ambiguous. V lost 3 bases and J 0 bases, leaving 9 bases between the germline ends. The CDR3 sequence is 14 residues long. Germline values: CDR1 SNHLY, CDR2 FYNNEI. CDR3 nucleotide sequence: TGTGCCAGCAGTGAGCGGACCTACTCCTACGAGCAGTACTTC. This codes for CASSERTYSYEQYF.

Of note for this clonotype: The junction and the germline gene differ at one end; a read error may be behind it. This rearrangement joins TRBV4-1 to TRBJ2-5; D is unclear. The CDR3 spans 13 residues. In germline, CDR1 is MGHRA, CDR2 YSYEKL. The CDR3: CASSQAGEETRYF. CDR3 coding DNA: TGCGCCAGCAGCCAAGCCGGAGAAGAGACCCGGTACTTC.

A note on this clonotype: A much larger clonotype is one base distant, so this may be a read error. The V and J genes are TRBV2 and TRBJ1-2; D unresolved. CDR1 is SNHLY and CDR2 is FYNNEI in the germline V gene. V lost 3 bases and J 0 bases, leaving 11 bases between the germline ends. The CDR3 covers 15 residues. The CDR3: CASSDWRKANYGYTF. The CDR3, as DNA: TGTGCCAGCAGTGATTGGAGGAAAGCTAACTATGGCTACACCTTC. Full variable domain (rest looked up from reference TRBV2 and TRBJ1-2): EPEVTQTPSHQVTQMGQEVILRCVPISNHLYFYWYRQILGQKVEFLVSFYNNEISEKSEIFDDQFSVERPDGSNFTLKIRSTKLEDSAMYFCASSDWRKANYGYTFGSGTRLTVV.

The chain carries TRBV19 and TRBJ1-1; 8 bases align to TRBD1. J was trimmed by 5 bases and V by 3 bases; bases with no gene match: 8. This CDR3 contains 15 residues. Germline CDR1 is LNHDA and CDR2 is SQIVND (reference sequence). In DNA, the CDR3 is TGTGCCAGTAGTATTCAAACAGGGGGATGGACTGAAGCTTTCTTT. Encoded protein: CASSIQTGGWTEAFF.

The V call is TRBV20-1, the J call TRBJ2-7; 11 bases align to TRBD2. Germline-derived CDR1 and CDR2 are DFQATT and SNEGSKA (reference sequence). CDR3 size: 15 residues. Losses at the gene ends were 5 bases for V and 3 bases for J; bases not matched to a gene: 9. The CDR3 here is CSAPSSGTSGYEQYF. The CDR3 bases are TGCAGTGCTCCTTCCTCCGGGACTAGCGGCTACGAGCAGTACTTC.

This clonotype was observed a handful of times. The V and J genes are TRBV20-1 and TRBJ2-7, with a weak D call TRBD2 (6 bases). The CDR3 length is 11 residues. CDR1 DFQATT and CDR2 SNEGSKA come from the germline V gene (reference sequence). The CDR3 region is CSVGTPWEQYF. The CDR3 DNA sequence: TGCAGCGTCGGGACTCCTTGGGAGCAGTACTTC.

The chain joins TRBV19 to TRBJ2-7, with 7 nucleotides matching TRBD2. Germline CDR1 is LNHDA and CDR2 is SQIVND (reference sequence). Trimming at V came to 3 bases and at J to 6 bases, leaving 11 bases not matched to a gene. The CDR3 totals 15 residues. The CDR3 nucleotides read TGTGCCAGTAGTATCGGGACGGCCGGGGGGTCCGAGCAGTACTTC. Amino acids: CASSIGTAGGSEQYF.

This chain joins TRBV6-5 and TRBJ1-2; 7 bases line up with TRBD1. CDR1 and CDR2 (germline): MNHEY, SVGAGI. This CDR3 is 15 amino acids long. The V segment lost 2 bases and the J segment 6 bases; nucleotides outside the gene matches: 9. This chain's CDR3 is CASSYHRDRLDGYTF. CDR3 nucleotides: TGTGCCAGCAGTTACCACCGGGACAGACTTGATGGCTACACCTTC.

This rearrangement joins TRBV20-1 to TRBJ1-4; 9 bases align to TRBD1. The germline gives CDR1 DFQATT, CDR2 SNEGSKA (reference sequence). J gave up 5 bases and V 3 bases, and 4 bases lay outside the gene matches. CDR3 size: 14 residues. As DNA, the CDR3 is TGCAGTGCTAGGGACGGGACAGGGAATGAAAAACTGTTTTTT. This gives the protein CSARDGTGNEKLFF.

This clonotype appeared many times. The chain has TRBV10-3 and TRBJ2-5; D is unresolved. CDR1 is ENHRY, CDR2 SYGVKD, per germline. CDR3 length equals 13 residues. V was clipped by 6 bases and J by 4 bases, with 12 bases between them. The CDR3 spells CAISPGPGETQYF. For the CDR3, the DNA is TGTGCCATCAGCCCCGGGCCCGGAGAGACCCAGTACTTC.

This chain connects TRBV24-1 to TRBJ1-5; D might be TRBD1 (5 bases). The CDR3 has 13 amino acids. With 6 bases removed from V and 4 bases from J, the gap between germline ends came to 9 bases. Germline CDR1 is KGHDR and CDR2 is SFDVKD. Here the CDR3 reads CATSPGVNQPQHF. The CDR3 nucleotides read TGTGCCACCAGTCCGGGGGTGAATCAGCCCCAGCATTTT.